Each of the 20 T cell receptor beta chains below was sequenced from the same sample in a study of T cell changes during pregnancy in multiple sclerosis. The table came from immunoSEQ multiplex PCR; TCRdb's copy has only in-frame clones and leaves some out. The sample carries 45,000 to 50,000 clones, 90% to 95% recorded once. Sequenced here: CD8+ T cells from peripheral blood mononuclear cells, sampled before pregnancy. Receptors were obtained from a female donor with multiple sclerosis, enrolled in a pregnancy study.

This clone has only one observation. CDR3 residues: CATRLGPGMNTEAFF. The CDR3, as DNA: TGCGCCACCCGCCTAGGCCCGGGAATGAACACTGAAGCTTTCTTT. The chain employs TRBV4-1 and TRBJ1-1; D unclear. The germline V gene encodes CDR1 MGHRA and CDR2 YSYEKL. CDR3 size: 15 residues. Trimming stripped 10 bases from V and 0 bases from J, with 18 bases between.

The table lists this clone with a few counts. V usage is TRBV30 and J usage is TRBJ1-2, with a weak D call TRBD1 (5 bases). The V and J ends lost 5 bases and 4 bases respectively, with 8 bases between them. Germline CDR1 is GTSNPN and CDR2 is SVGIG (reference sequence). This CDR3 region has 11 residues. This chain's CDR3 is CAWAGLYGYTF. CDR3 nucleotides: TGTGCCTGGGCAGGGCTCTATGGCTACACCTTC.

The rearrangement links TRBV27 to TRBJ2-3, with TRBD1 as a possible D gene (6 bases). V dropped 6 bases and J dropped 5 bases, with 18 bases sitting between them. Germline V gene lookup returns CDR1 MNHEY and CDR2 SMNVEV (reference sequence). The CDR3 length is 15 residues. CDR3 loop: CASSFIQGFIDTQYF. The CDR3 bases are TGTGCCAGCAGCTTCATACAGGGTTTTATAGATACGCAGTATTTT.

V and J are TRBV15 and TRBJ2-3; TRBD2 aligns across 7 bases. The ends lost 0 bases at V and 2 bases at J; junction bases unmatched: 2. The CDR3 totals 15 residues. Germline CDR1 and CDR2: LNHNV and YYDKDF (reference sequence). CDR3 sequence (DNA): TGTGCCACCAGCAGAGATCGGGGGGACACAGATACGCAGTATTTT. This translates into CATSRDRGDTDTQYF. The whole variable domain, remainder taken from reference TRBV15 and TRBJ2-3, is DAMVIQNPRYQVTQFGKPVTLSCSQTLNHNVMYWYQQKSSQAPKLLFHYYDKDFNNEADTPDNFQSRRPNTSFCFLDIRSPGLGDTAMYLCATSRDRGDTDTQYFGPGTRLTVL.

V gene TRBV20-1 combines with J gene TRBJ2-7; weak D call: TRBD1 (5 bases). V was clipped by 5 bases and J by 1 base, with 6 bases between them. This CDR3 has 11 amino acids. Per the germline V gene, CDR1 is DFQATT and CDR2 is SNEGSKA (reference sequence). In nucleotides, the CDR3 is TGCAGTGCTGACAGTTCCTACGAGCAGTACTTC. Its translation: CSADSSYEQYF.

The count of this clone is one. The rearrangement joins TRBV7-8 to TRBJ1-1, with D unresolved. V lost 5 bases to trimming and J lost 3 bases, with 10 bases between them. CDR3 length: 13 amino acids. In germline, CDR1 is SGHVS, CDR2 FQNEAQ. CDR3 region: CASSPTEYTEAFF. The CDR3 DNA reads TGTGCCAGCAGCCCCACAGAGTACACTGAAGCTTTCTTT.

This rearrangement joins TRBV6-1 to TRBJ2-1, with D hard to call. Trimming cost V 5 bases and J 0 bases, with 11 bases left between them. Germline values: CDR1 MNHNS, CDR2 SASEGT. CDR3 size: 15 residues. In nucleotides, the CDR3 is TGTGCCAGCAGTCAACAGTCAAGCTCCTACAATGAGCAGTTCTTC. Translation: CASSQQSSSYNEQFF.

The J gene is TRBJ2-1, the V gene TRBV30; D might be TRBD1 (5 bases). From germline, CDR1 is GTSNPN and CDR2 SVGIG (reference sequence). Trimming removed 0 bases from V and 0 bases from J, with 9 bases in between. The CDR3 spans 15 residues. CDR3 sequence: CAWSVGASSYNEQFF. The DNA for the CDR3 is TGTGCCTGGAGTGTTGGGGCAAGCTCCTACAATGAGCAGTTCTTC.

The chain employs TRBV4-3 and TRBJ1-4, with D uncertain. Germline CDR1 is LGHNA and CDR2 is YSLEER. This CDR3 is 16 amino acids long. V lost 0 bases and J 8 bases, leaving 16 bases between the germline ends. CDR3 sequence reads: CASSQDESRRREKLFF. In DNA, the CDR3 is TGCGCCAGCAGCCAAGATGAGTCGAGGAGACGCGAAAAACTGTTTTTT.

This clone was counted only a few times. This likely stems from a read error, as it lies one base from a far larger clone. Other DNA sequences in the same sample also yield this CDR3. This rearrangement joins TRBV6-4 to TRBJ2-1; TRBD2 matches 12 bases. The germline CDR1 and CDR2 sequences are MRHNA and SNTAGT. The junction had 0 bases not matched to a gene; V was cut back by 2 bases and J by 7 bases. The CDR3 loop spans 14 amino acids. The CDR3 coding sequence is TGTGCCAGCAGTGACGGGACTAGCGGGAATGAGCAGTTCTTC. Translated, it gives CASSDGTSGNEQFF.

The V gene is TRBV19, the J gene TRBJ1-1, with a weak D call TRBD1 (6 bases). V lost 6 bases, J lost 4 bases, and 15 bases lay in between. The CDR3 is 14 residues long. CDR1 is LNHDA, CDR2 SQIVND, per germline (reference sequence). The CDR3 DNA reads TGTGCCAGTAGCCTACAGGGTTGGGGCACTGAAGCTTTCTTT. This gives the protein CASSLQGWGTEAFF. The entire variable domain, with the rest obtained from reference TRBV19 and TRBJ1-1, is as follows: DGGITQSPKYLFRKEGQNVTLSCEQNLNHDAMYWYRQDPGQGLRLIYYSQIVNDFQKGDIAEGYSVSREKKESFPLTVTSAQKNPTAFYLCASSLQGWGTEAFFGQGTRLTVV.

The CDR3 sequence is CASSTGVVEKLFF. The CDR3 DNA follows: TGTGCCAGCAGTACGGGGGTGGTTGAAAAACTGTTTTTT. The gene calls are TRBV27 and TRBJ1-4, with D possibly matching TRBD1 (5 bases). Germline V gene lookup returns CDR1 MNHEY and CDR2 SMNVEV (reference sequence). The CDR3 loop spans 13 amino acids. The V end was cut by 5 bases, the J end by 7 bases, with 11 bases between.

This chain joins TRBV5-1 and TRBJ2-1, with 11 bases aligning to TRBD2. With V trimmed by 4 bases and J by 0 bases, 3 bases remained unmatched. The CDR3 runs 16 residues. Looked up from germline, CDR1 is SGHRS and CDR2 is YFSETQ. The CDR3 reads CASSPTSGSSYNEQFF. As DNA, the CDR3 is TGCGCCAGCAGCCCAACTAGCGGGAGCTCCTACAATGAGCAGTTCTTC.

The gene calls are TRBV4-3 and TRBJ1-1; maybe TRBD1 (5 bases). This CDR3 has 14 amino acids. The germline V gene has CDR1 LGHNA and CDR2 YSLEER. V was clipped by 0 bases and J by 7 bases, with 12 bases between them. The CDR3 nucleotides are TGCGCCAGCAGCCAAGATCGTAGGCAGGGTGAAGCTTTCTTT. Translating it yields CASSQDRRQGEAFF.

The chain carries TRBV7-2 and TRBJ2-7, with 14 bases identical to TRBD2. The V and J ends lost 5 bases and 3 bases, in that order; junction bases with no gene match: 9. Germline loops: CDR1 SGHTA, CDR2 FQGNSA. The CDR3 length is 17 residues. CDR3 DNA: TGTGCCAGCAGCGGGGGGACTAGCGGGGGCGGTTACTACGAGCAGTACTTC. Its translation: CASSGGTSGGGYYEQYF.

The chain combines TRBV4-2 with TRBJ2-3, with TRBD2 identical over 7 bases. The CDR3 runs 14 residues. From germline, CDR1 is LGHNA and CDR2 YNFKEQ. V lost 3 bases and J lost 5; bases outside the gene matches: 5. This chain's CDR3 is CASSQRELGDTQYF. CDR3 DNA: TGTGCCAGCAGCCAGCGGGAGTTGGGAGATACGCAGTATTTT.

The rearrangement links TRBV9 to TRBJ2-7; D uncertain. The V gene lost 0 bases and the J gene lost 2 bases, with 9 bases spanning the gap. Germline lookup yields CDR1 SGDLS and CDR2 YYNGEE. CDR3 size: 14 residues. The CDR3 region has the DNA TGTGCCAGCAGCGTAGCTGGTGACACCTACGAGCAGTACTTC. This codes for CASSVAGDTYEQYF.

This chain uses TRBV15 with TRBJ2-2; D might be TRBD1 (6 bases). The V and J ends lost 1 base and 1 base respectively, with 10 bases between them. The CDR3 spans 16 residues. Germline V gives CDR1 LNHNV, CDR2 YYDKDF (reference sequence). The CDR3 coding sequence is TGTGCCACCAGCAGAGGGCCAGGGGAGAACACCGGGGAGCTGTTTTTT. Amino acids: CATSRGPGENTGELFF.

CDR3 DNA: TGTGCCAGCAGCGCGGGACAGGGGTCCTACGAGCAGTACTTC. Protein sequence: CASSAGQGSYEQYF. The chain joins TRBV5-6 to TRBJ2-7; 10 bases are a match to TRBD1. The CDR3 has 14 residues. The germline V gene has CDR1 SGHDT and CDR2 YYEEEE. Trimming took 4 bases from V and 1 from J; bases not matched to a gene: 2.

V usage is TRBV6-6 and J usage is TRBJ2-3; D unresolved. CDR1 is MNHNY and CDR2 is SVGAGI in the germline V gene (reference sequence). Trimming stripped 6 bases from V and 3 bases from J, with 13 bases between. The CDR3 extends over 14 amino acids. CDR3 sequence reads: CASSTGPGTDTQYF. The CDR3, as DNA: TGTGCCAGCAGCACTGGCCCCGGGACAGATACGCAGTATTTT.